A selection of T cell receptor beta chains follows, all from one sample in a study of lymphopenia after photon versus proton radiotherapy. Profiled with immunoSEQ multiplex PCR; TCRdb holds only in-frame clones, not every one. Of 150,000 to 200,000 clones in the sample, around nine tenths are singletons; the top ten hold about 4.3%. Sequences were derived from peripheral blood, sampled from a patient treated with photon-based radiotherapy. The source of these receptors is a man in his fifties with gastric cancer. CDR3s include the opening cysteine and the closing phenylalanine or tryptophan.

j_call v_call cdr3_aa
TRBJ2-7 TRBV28 CASSLSGGPYEQYF
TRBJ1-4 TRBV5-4 CASSPMTGTNEKLFF
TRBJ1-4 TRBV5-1 CASCLQEPNEKLFF
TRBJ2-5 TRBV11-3 CASSLSLGETQYF
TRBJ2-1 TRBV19 CASRLMGDEQFF
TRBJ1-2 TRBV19 CASISQGLGYTF
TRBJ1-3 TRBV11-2 CASSRRSSGNTIYF
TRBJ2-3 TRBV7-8 CASSLAGPDTQYF
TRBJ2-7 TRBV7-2 CASSADSSYEQYF
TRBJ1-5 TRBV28 CASHASGNQPQHF
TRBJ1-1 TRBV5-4 CASSFGEFEAFF
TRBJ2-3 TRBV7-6 CASSLVRTGRYVTDTQYF
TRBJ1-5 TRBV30 CAWSGRGDQPQHF
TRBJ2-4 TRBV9 CASYHRSSLAKNIQYF
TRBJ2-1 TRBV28 CASSAGLAGLYNEQFF
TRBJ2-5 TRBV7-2 CASSLELAGYQETQYF
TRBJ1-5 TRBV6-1 CASSGLYRADQPQHF
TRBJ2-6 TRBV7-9 CASSSRTAFSGANVLTF
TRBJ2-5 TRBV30 CAWSASGETQYF
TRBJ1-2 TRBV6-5 CASSLQGFRGYTF
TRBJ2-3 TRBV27 CASSYGQGSDTQYF
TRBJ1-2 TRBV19 CASSMNEGGYGYTF
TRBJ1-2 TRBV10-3 CAISESMADYGYTF
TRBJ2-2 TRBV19 CASSRGQGLPGELFF
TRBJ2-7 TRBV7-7 CASSSQEGLYEQYF
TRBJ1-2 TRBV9 CASSVNRDSYGYTF
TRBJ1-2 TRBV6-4 CASSDAGTGKGYTF
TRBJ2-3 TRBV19 CASSPRQDTQYF
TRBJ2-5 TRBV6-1 CASRGASQETQYF
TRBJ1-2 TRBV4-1 CASSQGQGPAANYGYTF
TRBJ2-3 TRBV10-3 CAIRGLEDTDTQYF
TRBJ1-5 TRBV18 CASSPNGPNQPQHF
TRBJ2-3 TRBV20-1 CSARLAGPQYF
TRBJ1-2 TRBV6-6 CASSYSSQIYGYTF
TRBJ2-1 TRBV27 CASRSGTSAYNEQFF
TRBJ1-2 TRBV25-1 CASSASRVGGYTF
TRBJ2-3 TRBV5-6 CASSYTDTQYF
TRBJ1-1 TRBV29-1 CSAGTTAEAFF
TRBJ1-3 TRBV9 CASSVGRAGRTGNTIYF
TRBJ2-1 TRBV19 CASSIGLAGVHEQFF
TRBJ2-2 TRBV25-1 CASSEYWGRTPGELFF
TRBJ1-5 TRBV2 CASRRGVNQPQHF
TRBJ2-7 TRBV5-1 CASSPDRTVKDEQYF
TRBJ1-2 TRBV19 CASLFKVGNYGYTF
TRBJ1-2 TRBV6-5 CASSPARDYGYTF
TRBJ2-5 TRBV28 CASRTDNQETQYF
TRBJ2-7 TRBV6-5 CASSSSHQGAYEQYF
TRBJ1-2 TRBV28 CASSLPDPGQDMGGYTF
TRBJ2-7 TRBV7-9 CASSPRQSSYEQYF
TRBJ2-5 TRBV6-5 CASKVDHQGTQYF
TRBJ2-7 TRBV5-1 CASRATSAYEQYF
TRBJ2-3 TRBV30 CAWSKVEGDTQYF